This T cell receptor (beta chain) stems from a study of blood T cell repertoires in COVID-19. At the level of the study: Researchers got acute and convalescent COVID-19 samples from the United States, Italy and Spain. The analysed material was cDNA or gDNA that came from T cells, B-cell-depleted T cells, or PBMCs.

Germline CDR1 reads GTSNPN; CDR2 reads SVGIG (reference sequence). The CDR3 contains 16 residues. V trimming: 0 bases; J trimming: 5 bases; junction bases outside the gene matches: 12. Per the study methods: Scientists estimated how many nucleated cells there were by amplifying reference gene primers. Clones were read by immunoSEQ multiplex PCR, and TCRdb kept only the in-frame ones, dropping some. Clone size and the V and J calls come from that table; the DNA yielded D and trimming. This sample has approximately 90,000 clones; about 86% occur once, and the top ten carry less than 8.5%. The sequence was obtained from a man aged 55 to 70 with acute or convalescent COVID-19. The chain couples TRBV30 to TRBJ2-5; TRBD2 aligns across 7 bases. Specimen: peripheral blood. CDR3 nucleotides: TGTGCCTGGAGTGTAGCCAGCGGGGCAGGTCGGGAGACCCAGTACTTC. It specifies CAWSVASGAGRETQYF.